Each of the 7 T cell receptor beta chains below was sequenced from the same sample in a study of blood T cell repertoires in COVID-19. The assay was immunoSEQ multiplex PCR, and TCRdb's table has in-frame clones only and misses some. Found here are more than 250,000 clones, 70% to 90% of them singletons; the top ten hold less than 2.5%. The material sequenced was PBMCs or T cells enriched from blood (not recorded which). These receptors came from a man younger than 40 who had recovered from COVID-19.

The CDR3, as DNA: TGTGCCAGCAGCCAAGAGAGGGTCTCTGGGGCCAACGTCCTGACTTTC. It is translated as CASSQERVSGANVLTF. The V and J genes are TRBV3-1 (or the pseudogene TRBV3-2) and TRBJ2-6; D perhaps matches TRBD2 (5 bases). The V end was cut by 0 bases, the J end by 0 bases, with 6 bases between. Germline CDR1 and CDR2: LGHDT and YNNKEL (reference sequence). The length of the CDR3 is 16 residues.

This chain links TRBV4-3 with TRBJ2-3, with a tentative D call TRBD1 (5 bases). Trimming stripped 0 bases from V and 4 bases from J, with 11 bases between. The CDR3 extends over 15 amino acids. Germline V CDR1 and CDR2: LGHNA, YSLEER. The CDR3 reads CASSQDRVVPDTQYF. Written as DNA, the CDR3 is TGCGCCAGCAGCCAAGACAGGGTGGTCCCAGATACGCAGTATTTT.

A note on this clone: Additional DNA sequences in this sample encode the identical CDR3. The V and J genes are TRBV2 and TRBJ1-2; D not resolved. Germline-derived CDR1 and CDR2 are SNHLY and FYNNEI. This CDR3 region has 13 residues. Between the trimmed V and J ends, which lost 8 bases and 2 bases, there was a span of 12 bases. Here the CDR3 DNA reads TGTGCCAGCTCTTCAGGTCCAAACTATGGCTACACCTTC. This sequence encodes CASSSGPNYGYTF.

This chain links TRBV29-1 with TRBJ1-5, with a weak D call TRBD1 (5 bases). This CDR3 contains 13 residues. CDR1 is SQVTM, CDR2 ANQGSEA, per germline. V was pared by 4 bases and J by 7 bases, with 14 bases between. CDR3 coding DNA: TGCAGCGTTGTTGTCAGGGTAGGGCAGCCCCAGCATTTT. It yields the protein CSVVVRVGQPQHF.

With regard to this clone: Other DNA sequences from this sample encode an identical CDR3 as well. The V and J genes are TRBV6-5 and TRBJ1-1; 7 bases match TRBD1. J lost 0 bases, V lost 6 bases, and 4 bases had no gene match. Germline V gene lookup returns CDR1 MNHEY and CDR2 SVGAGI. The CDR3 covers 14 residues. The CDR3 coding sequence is TGTGCCAGCAGCCTGGGACAGCTGAACACTGAAGCTTTCTTT. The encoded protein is CASSLGQLNTEAFF.

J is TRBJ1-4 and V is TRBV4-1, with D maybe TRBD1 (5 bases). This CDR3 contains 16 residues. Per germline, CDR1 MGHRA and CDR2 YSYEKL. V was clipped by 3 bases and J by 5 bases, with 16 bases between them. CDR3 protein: CASSQDSGLGNEKLFF. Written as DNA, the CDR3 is TGCGCCAGCAGCCAGGATTCGGGACTGGGGAATGAAAAACTGTTTTTT.

The CDR3 loop is CASSLLQGVGYTF. The CDR3 region has the DNA TGTGCCAGCAGCTTGTTACAGGGAGTCGGCTACACCTTC. The chain has TRBV5-4 and TRBJ1-2, with D perhaps TRBD1 (6 bases). Germline assignment: CDR1 SGHNT and CDR2 YYREEE (reference sequence). V was shortened by 1 base and J by 8 bases, with 12 bases between the two germline ends. The length of the CDR3 is 13 residues.